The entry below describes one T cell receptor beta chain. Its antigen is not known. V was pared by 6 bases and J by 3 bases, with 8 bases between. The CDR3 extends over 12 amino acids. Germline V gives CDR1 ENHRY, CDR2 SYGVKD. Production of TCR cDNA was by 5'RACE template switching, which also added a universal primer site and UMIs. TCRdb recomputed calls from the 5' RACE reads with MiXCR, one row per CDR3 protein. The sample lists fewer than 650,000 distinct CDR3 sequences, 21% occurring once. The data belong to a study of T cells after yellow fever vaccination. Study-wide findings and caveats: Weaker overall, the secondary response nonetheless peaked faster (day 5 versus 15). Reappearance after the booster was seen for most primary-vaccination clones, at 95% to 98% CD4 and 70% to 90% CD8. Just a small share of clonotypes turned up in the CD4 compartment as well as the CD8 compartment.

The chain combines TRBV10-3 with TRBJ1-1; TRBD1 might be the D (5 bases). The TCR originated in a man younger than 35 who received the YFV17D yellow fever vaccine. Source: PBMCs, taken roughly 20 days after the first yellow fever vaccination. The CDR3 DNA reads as TGTGCCATCAGGTGGGGGGACACTGAAGCTTTCTTT. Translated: CAIRWGDTEAFF.